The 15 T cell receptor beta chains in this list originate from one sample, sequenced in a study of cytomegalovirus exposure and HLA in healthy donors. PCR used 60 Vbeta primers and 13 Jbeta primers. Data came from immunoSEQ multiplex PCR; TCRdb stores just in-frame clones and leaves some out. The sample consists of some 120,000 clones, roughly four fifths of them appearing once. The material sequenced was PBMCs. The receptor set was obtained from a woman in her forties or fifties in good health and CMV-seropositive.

Here the CDR3 DNA reads TGTGCCAGCAGTCGACTAGCGGGGGGGAATGAGCAGTTCTTC. Its protein is CASSRLAGGNEQFF. The gene calls are TRBV2 and TRBJ2-1, with 14 nucleotides matching TRBD2. With V trimmed by 5 bases and J by 7 bases, 1 base remained unmatched. The CDR3 runs 14 residues. Germline V CDR1 and CDR2: SNHLY, FYNNEI.

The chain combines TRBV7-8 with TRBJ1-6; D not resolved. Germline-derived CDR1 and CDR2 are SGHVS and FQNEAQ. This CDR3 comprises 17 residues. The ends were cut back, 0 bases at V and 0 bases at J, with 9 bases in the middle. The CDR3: CASSLAARHSYNSPLHF. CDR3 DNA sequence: TGTGCCAGCAGCTTAGCGGCCCGACACTCCTATAATTCACCCCTCCACTTT.

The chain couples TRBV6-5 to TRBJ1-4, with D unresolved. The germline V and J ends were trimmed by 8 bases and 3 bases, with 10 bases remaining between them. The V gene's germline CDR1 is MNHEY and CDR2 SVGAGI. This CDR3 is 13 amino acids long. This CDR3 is CASGGRPNEKLFF. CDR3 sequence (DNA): TGTGCCAGCGGTGGGCGCCCTAATGAAAAACTGTTTTTT.

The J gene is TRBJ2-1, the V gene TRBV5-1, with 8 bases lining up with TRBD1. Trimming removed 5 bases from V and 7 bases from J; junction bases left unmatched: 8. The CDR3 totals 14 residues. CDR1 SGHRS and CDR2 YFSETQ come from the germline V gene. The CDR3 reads CASSSQGADNEQFF. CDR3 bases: TGCGCCAGCAGTAGTCAGGGGGCCGATAATGAGCAGTTCTTC.

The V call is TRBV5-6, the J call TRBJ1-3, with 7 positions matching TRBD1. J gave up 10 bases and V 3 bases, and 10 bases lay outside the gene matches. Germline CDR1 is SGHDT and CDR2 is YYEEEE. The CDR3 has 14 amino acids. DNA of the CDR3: TGTGCCAGCAGCTACCTGACAGGGCCCGCAACCATATATTTT. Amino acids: CASSYLTGPATIYF.

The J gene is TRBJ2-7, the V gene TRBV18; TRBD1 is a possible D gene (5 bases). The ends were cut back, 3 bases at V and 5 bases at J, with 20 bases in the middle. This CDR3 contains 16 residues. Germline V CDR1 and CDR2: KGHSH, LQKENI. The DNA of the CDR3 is TGTGCCAGCTCACCTGGGGTCCCGGCAGGGAACCACGAGCAGTACTTC. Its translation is CASSPGVPAGNHEQYF.

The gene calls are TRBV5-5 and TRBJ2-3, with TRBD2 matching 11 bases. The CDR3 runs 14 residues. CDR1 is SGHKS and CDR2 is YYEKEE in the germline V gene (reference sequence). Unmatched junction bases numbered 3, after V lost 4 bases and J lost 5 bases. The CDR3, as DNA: TGTGCCAGCAGCCCTGGACTAGCGGGAGATACGCAGTATTTT. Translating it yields CASSPGLAGDTQYF.

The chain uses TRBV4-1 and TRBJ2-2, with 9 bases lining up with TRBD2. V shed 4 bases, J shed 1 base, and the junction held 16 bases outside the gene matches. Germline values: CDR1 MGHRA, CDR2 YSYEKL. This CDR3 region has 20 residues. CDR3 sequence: CASSLPPGLALPQNTGELFF. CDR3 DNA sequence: TGCGCCAGCAGCCTCCCCCCGGGACTAGCCCTACCTCAGAACACCGGGGAGCTGTTTTTT.

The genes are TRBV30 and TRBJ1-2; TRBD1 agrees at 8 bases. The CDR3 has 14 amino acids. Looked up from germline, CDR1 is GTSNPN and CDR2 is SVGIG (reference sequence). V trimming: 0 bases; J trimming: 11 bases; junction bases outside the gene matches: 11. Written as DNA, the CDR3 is TGTGCCTGGAGTGTAAACGTGGGGGGACAGGCGTACACCTTC. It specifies CAWSVNVGGQAYTF.

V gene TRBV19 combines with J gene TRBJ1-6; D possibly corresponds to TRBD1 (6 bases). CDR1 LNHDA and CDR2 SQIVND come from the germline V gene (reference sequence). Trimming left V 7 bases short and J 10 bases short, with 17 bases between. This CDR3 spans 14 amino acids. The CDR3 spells CASTTEGGRSPLHF. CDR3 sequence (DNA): TGTGCCAGTACCACGGAAGGGGGTCGGTCACCCCTCCACTTT.

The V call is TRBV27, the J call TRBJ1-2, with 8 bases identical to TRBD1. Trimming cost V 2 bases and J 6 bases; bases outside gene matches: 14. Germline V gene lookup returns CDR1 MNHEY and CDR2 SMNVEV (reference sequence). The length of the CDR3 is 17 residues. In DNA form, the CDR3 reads TGTGCCAGCAGTTTACTTTCGACAGGGGAGAATGCGGATGGCTACACCTTC. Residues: CASSLLSTGENADGYTF.

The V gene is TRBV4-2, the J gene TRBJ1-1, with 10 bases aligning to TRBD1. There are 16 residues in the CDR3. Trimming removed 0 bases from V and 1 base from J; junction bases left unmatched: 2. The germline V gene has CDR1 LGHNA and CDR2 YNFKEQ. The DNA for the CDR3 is TGTGCCAGCAGCCAAGACCGGGACAGGGGGAACACTGAAGCTTTCTTT. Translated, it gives CASSQDRDRGNTEAFF.

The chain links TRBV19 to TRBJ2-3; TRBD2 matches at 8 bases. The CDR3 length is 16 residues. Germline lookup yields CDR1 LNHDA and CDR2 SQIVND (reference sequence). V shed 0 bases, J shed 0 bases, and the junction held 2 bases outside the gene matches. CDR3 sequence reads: CASSIESGGSTDTQYF. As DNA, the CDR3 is TGTGCCAGTAGTATAGAAAGCGGGGGTAGCACAGATACGCAGTATTTT.

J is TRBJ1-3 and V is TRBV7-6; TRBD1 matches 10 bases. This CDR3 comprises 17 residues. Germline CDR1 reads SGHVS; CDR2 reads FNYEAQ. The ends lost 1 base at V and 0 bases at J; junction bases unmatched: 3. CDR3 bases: TGTGCCAGCAGCTTAGGGGGACAGGGGTCCTCTGGAAACACCATATATTTT. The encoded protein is CASSLGGQGSSGNTIYF. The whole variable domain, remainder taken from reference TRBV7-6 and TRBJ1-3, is GAGVSQSPRYKVTKRGQDVALRCDPISGHVSLYWYRQALGQGPEFLTYFNYEAQQDKSGLPNDRFSAERPEGSISTLTIQRTEQRDSAMYRCASSLGGQGSSGNTIYFGEGSWLTVV.

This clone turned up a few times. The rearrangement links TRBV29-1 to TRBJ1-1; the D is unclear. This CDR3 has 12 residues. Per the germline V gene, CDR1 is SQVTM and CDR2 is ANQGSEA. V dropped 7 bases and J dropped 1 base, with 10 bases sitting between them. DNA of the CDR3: TGCAGCGGGGCCCTCGGGAACACTGAAGCTTTCTTT. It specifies CSGALGNTEAFF.